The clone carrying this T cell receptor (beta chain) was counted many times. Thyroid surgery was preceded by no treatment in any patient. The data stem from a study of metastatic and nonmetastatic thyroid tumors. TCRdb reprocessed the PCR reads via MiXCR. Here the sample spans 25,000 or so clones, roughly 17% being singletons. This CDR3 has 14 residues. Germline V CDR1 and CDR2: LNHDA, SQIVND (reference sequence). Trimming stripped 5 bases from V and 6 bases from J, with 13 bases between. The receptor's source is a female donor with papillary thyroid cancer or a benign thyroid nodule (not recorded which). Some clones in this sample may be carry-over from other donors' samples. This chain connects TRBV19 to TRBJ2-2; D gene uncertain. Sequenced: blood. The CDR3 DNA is TGTGCCAGTAGTCCAGACACTTTCGCCGGGGAGCTGTTTTTT. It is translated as CASSPDTFAGELFF.